Shown below are 2 T cell receptor beta chains from a single sample sequenced in a study of blood T cell repertoires in COVID-19. Profiled with immunoSEQ multiplex PCR; TCRdb holds only in-frame clones, not every one. This table has fewer than 250,000 clones, 75% to 85% appearing once. Sequenced sample: PBMCs or T cells enriched from blood (not recorded which). These TCRs come from a woman aged 45-60 years with acute COVID-19.

This chain joins TRBV4-2 and TRBJ1-1; 8 nucleotides agree with TRBD1. The J segment lost 8 bases and the V segment lost 5 bases, leaving 19 bases of the junction unmatched. The CDR3 runs to 17 residues. Per the germline V gene, CDR1 is LGHNA and CDR2 is YNFKEQ. For the CDR3, the DNA is TGTGCCAGCAGCTCCACTTCACAAGGACAGGGAACTGTGGAAGCTTTCTTT. Translating it yields CASSSTSQGQGTVEAFF.

This chain joins TRBV6-5 and TRBJ2-5; D uncertain. Trimming left V 2 bases short and J 7 bases short, with 11 bases between. This CDR3 has 13 residues. Germline CDR1 MNHEY, CDR2 SVGAGI. CDR3 amino acids: CASSYGLSGTQYF. The DNA for the CDR3 is TGTGCCAGCAGTTACGGGCTATCTGGGACCCAGTACTTC.